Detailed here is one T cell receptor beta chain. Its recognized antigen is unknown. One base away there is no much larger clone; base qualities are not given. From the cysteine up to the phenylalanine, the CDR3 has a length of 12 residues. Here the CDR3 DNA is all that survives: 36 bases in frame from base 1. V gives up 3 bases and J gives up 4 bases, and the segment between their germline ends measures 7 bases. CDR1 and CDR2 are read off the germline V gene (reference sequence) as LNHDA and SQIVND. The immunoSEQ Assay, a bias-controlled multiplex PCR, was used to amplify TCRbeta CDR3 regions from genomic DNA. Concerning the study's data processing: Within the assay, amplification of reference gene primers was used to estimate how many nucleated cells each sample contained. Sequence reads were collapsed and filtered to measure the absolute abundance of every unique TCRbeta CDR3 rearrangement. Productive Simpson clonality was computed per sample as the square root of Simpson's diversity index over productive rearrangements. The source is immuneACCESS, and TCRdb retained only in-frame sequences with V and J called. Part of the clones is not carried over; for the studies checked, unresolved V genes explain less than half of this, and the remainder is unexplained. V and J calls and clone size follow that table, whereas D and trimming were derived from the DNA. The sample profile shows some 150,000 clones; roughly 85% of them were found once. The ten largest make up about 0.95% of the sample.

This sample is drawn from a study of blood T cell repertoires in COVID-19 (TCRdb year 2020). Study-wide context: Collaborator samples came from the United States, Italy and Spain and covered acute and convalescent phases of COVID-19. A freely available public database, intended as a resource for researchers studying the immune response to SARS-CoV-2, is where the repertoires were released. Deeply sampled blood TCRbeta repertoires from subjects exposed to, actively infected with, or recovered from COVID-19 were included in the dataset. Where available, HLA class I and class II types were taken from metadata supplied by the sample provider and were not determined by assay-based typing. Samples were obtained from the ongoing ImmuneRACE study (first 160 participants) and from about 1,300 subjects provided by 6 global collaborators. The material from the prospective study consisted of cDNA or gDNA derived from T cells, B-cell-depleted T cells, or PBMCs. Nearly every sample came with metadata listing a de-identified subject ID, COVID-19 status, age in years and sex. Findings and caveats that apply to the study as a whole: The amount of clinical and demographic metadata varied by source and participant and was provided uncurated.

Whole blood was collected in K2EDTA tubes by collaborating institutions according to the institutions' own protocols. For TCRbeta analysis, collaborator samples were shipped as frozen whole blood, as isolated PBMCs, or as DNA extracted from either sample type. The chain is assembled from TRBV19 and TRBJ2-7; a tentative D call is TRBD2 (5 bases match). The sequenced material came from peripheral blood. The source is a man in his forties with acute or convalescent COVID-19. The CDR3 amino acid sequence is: CASSMSGYEQYF. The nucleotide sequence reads TGTGCCAGTAGTATGAGCGGATACGAGCAGTACTTC.